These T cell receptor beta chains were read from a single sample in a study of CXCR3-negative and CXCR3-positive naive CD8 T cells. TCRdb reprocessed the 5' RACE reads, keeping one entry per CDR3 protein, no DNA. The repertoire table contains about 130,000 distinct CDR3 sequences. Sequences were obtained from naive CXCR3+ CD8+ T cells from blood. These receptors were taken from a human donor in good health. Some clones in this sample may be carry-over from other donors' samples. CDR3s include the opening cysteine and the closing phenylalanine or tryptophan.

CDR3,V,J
CARRPTGLPPHEQYF,TRBV10-1,TRBJ2-7
CASSGTSGAYTGELFF,TRBV9,TRBJ2-2
CSVELASGRAYEQYF,TRBV29-1,TRBJ2-7
CASSTSGRVTGELFF,TRBV12-3/TRBV12-4,TRBJ2-2
CAITPTGGNEQFF,TRBV10-3,TRBJ2-1
CASSRQGPYNEQFF,TRBV6-6,TRBJ2-1
CASSKTDMNTEAFF,TRBV6-2/TRBV6-3,TRBJ1-1
CASSRTSGSTDTQYF,TRBV4-1,TRBJ2-3
CASRPSGQETQYF,TRBV5-4,TRBJ2-5
CASTSIAEGAMDIQYF,TRBV27,TRBJ2-4
CATSRAWKMGLQETQYF,TRBV15,TRBJ2-5
CASSFIFERGRENIQYF,TRBV7-2,TRBJ2-4
CASSPQGRVYEQYF,TRBV5-1,TRBJ2-7
CASSPLSAGLVSTGELFF,TRBV28,TRBJ2-2
CASSIRPPRGRGEQYF,TRBV12-3/TRBV12-4,TRBJ2-7
CASSSGRDSSTDTQYF,TRBV27,TRBJ2-3
CSVPGRGYEQYF,TRBV29-1,TRBJ2-7
CASSSGRDTEAFF,TRBV13,TRBJ1-1
CASSWTSSYEQYF,TRBV5-1,TRBJ2-7
CASSLVPWAQYF,TRBV28,TRBJ2-3
CASSSLGSGANVLTF,TRBV5-4,TRBJ2-6
CASSLSDSTDTQYF,TRBV28,TRBJ2-3
CASSLQQNTEAFF,TRBV27,TRBJ1-1
CATGDGGSANYGYTF,TRBV15,TRBJ1-2
CAISESRLAGGRSYEQYF,TRBV10-3,TRBJ2-7
CASSNSGVDTGELFF,TRBV6-2/TRBV6-3,TRBJ2-2
CASSLGGSGKSDTQYF,TRBV13,TRBJ2-3
CASRGTSRGEEQYF,TRBV28,TRBJ2-7
CASSGGQHTDTQYF,TRBV12-3/TRBV12-4,TRBJ2-3
CASSMRTSTTDTQYF,TRBV19,TRBJ2-3
CASSPRATSSYNEQFF,TRBV4-2,TRBJ2-1
CASSQEVLPDEAFF,TRBV4-1,TRBJ1-1
CASSLAASSYEQYF,TRBV19,TRBJ2-7
CASSHDGAGDYGYTF,TRBV7-3,TRBJ1-2
CASSFPGANEQFF,TRBV28,TRBJ2-1
CASSESLGPRLSTDTQYF,TRBV6-1,TRBJ2-3
CASSGFTEQETQYF,TRBV7-9,TRBJ2-5
CASILAGKGETQYF,TRBV28,TRBJ2-5
CASSPGRQRTLYGYTF,TRBV14,TRBJ1-2
CASSIRRQALNEKLFF,TRBV21-1,TRBJ1-4
CASSPGGASYEQYF,TRBV27,TRBJ2-7
CASSQEGTGTGDTEAFF,TRBV4-3,TRBJ1-1
CASSLVGHTYEQYF,TRBV11-2,TRBJ2-7
CASSDSPGGGRHF,TRBV6-4,TRBJ1-5
CASSAPGRTYEQYF,TRBV5-5,TRBJ2-7
CASSLPLRDSYNEQFF,TRBV7-9,TRBJ2-1